This T cell receptor (beta chain) derives from a study of cytomegalovirus exposure and HLA in healthy donors. Researchers ran the PCR with 60 Vbeta and 13 Jbeta primers. Measured with immunoSEQ multiplex PCR; TCRdb has only the in-frame clones, and not every one. The sample lists 280,000 or so clones; 70% to 90% were seen once. The V end lost 4 bases, the J end lost 10 bases, and 18 bases lay between the germline ends. Germline V CDR1 and CDR2: SGHDT, YYEEEE. The CDR3 covers 15 residues. The chain combines TRBV5-6 with TRBJ1-6; D might be TRBD1 (6 bases). The sequenced material came from PBMCs. The source is a young woman in good health and CMV-seronegative. The CDR3 nucleotides read TGTGCCAGCAGCCCTCGGACAGTAATCAGCTCACCCCTCCACTTT. Translated, it gives CASSPRTVISSPLHF.